A single sample is the source of the 22 T cell receptor beta chains below, sequenced in a study of Graves' ophthalmopathy and Graves' hyperthyroidism. Amplification of TCR beta CDR3 regions used RNA transcripts. An opening RT-PCR round employed HTBI primers and preceded a second-round multiplex PCR. TCRdb redid the calling of the multiplex PCR reads with MiXCR, one entry per CDR3 protein. The table shows about 170,000 distinct CDR3 sequences, with approximately 40% occurring only once. What was sequenced was peripheral blood. The receptors derive from a woman aged 35 to 49 with Graves' ophthalmopathy.

The chain employs TRBV6-2 or TRBV6-3 and TRBJ1-1; D remains unclear. CDR1 MNHEY and CDR2 SVGEGT come from the germline V gene. This CDR3 is 14 amino acids long. Between the trimmed V and J ends, which lost 2 bases and 1 base, there was a span of 8 bases. The CDR3 DNA reads as TGTGCCAGCAGTTACCAATCGGGGAACACTGAAGCTTTCTTT. Translation gives CASSYQSGNTEAFF.

This clonotype came up many times. V usage is TRBV27 and J usage is TRBJ1-1, with D unresolved. The CDR3 has 13 amino acids. Germline CDR1 MNHEY, CDR2 SMNVEV (reference sequence). V was pared by 4 bases and J by 6 bases, with 12 bases between. The CDR3 DNA reads TGTGCCAGCAGTTCCAGGACGATCCCTGAAGCTTTCTTT. This translates into CASSSRTIPEAFF.

This clonotype was seen ten or more times. The chain joins TRBV5-4 to TRBJ2-7, with 7 nucleotides matching TRBD2. Germline values: CDR1 SGHNT, CDR2 YYREEE (reference sequence). Trimming took 3 bases from V and 2 from J; bases not matched to a gene: 8. The CDR3 loop spans 15 amino acids. In nucleotides, the CDR3 is TGTGCCAGCAGCTACCGTAGCGGGTCCACCTACGAGCAGTACTTC. It encodes CASSYRSGSTYEQYF.

There are many counts of this clonotype. The junction departs from the called germline gene at one end, perhaps through a read error. This sequence joins TRBV19 and TRBJ1-1; tentatively, D is TRBD1 (5 bases). This CDR3 region has 12 residues. Looked up from germline, CDR1 is LNHDA and CDR2 is SQIVND (reference sequence). The CDR3 coding sequence is TGTGCCAGTGGTATCAAGGGGACTGAAGCTTTCTTT. This codes for CASGIKGTEAFF.

This clonotype came up once. The genes are TRBV12-3 or TRBV12-4 and TRBJ2-7, with no clear D. The CDR3 extends over 14 amino acids. Trimming took off 2 bases at V and 0 bases at J, with 8 bases between the two ends. CDR3 sequence reads: CASSLKGSSYEQYF. In DNA form, the CDR3 reads TGTGCCAGCAGTTTAAAGGGTAGCTCCTACGAGCAGTACTTC.

V and J are TRBV6-5 and TRBJ1-1; D is possibly TRBD1 (6 bases). This CDR3 comprises 15 residues. CDR1 is MNHEY and CDR2 is SVGAGI in the germline V gene. Trimming removed 0 bases at V and 5 bases at J, with 13 bases between. For the CDR3, the DNA is TGTGCCAGCAGTTACTCACAGGGTATGGGAACTGAAGCTTTCTTT. Its translation: CASSYSQGMGTEAFF.

The chain has TRBV2 and TRBJ2-5, with TRBD2 matching over 11 bases. This CDR3 is 17 amino acids long. The V gene end was trimmed by 3 bases and the J gene end by 3 bases; junction bases not matched to a gene: 9. The germline V gene has CDR1 SNHLY and CDR2 FYNNEI. CDR3 sequence (DNA): TGTGCCAGCAGTGACCTACGCGCGGGACTAGCGGAAGAGACCCAGTACTTC. As protein: CASSDLRAGLAEETQYF.

The sample holds one count of this clonotype. This rearrangement joins TRBV12-3 or TRBV12-4 to TRBJ1-3; D is uncertain. The V end was cut by 3 bases, the J end by 0 bases, with 9 bases between. The CDR3 is made up of 15 amino acids. The CDR3 sequence: CASSFGRDSGNTIYF. The DNA of the CDR3 is TGTGCCAGCAGTTTTGGCCGCGACTCTGGAAACACCATATATTTT.

The chain has TRBV7-2 and TRBJ1-6; 7 bases map to TRBD1. This CDR3 has 15 amino acids. CDR1 and CDR2 (germline): SGHTA, FQGNSA. With V trimmed by 5 bases and J by 9 bases, 10 bases remained unmatched. CDR3 bases: TGTGCCAGCAGCCCCCAGACAGGGCTTGGTTCACCCCTCCACTTT. Its translation: CASSPQTGLGSPLHF.

This clonotype has at least ten counts. The chain carries TRBV28 and TRBJ1-5; D perhaps matches TRBD1 (5 bases). This CDR3 contains 15 residues. V was shortened by 6 bases and J by 0 bases, with 12 bases between the two germline ends. Germline V CDR1 and CDR2: MDHEN, SYDVKM. The CDR3 sequence: CASRTGGTSNQPQHF. In DNA form, the CDR3 reads TGTGCCAGCAGAACAGGTGGAACTAGCAATCAGCCCCAGCATTTT.

In its sample, this clonotype was seen many times. The chain links TRBV15 to TRBJ2-7; the D is unclear. This CDR3 has 14 amino acids. Trimming cost V 0 bases and J 10 bases, with 16 bases left between them. The germline V gene encodes CDR1 LNHNV and CDR2 YYDKDF (reference sequence). The CDR3 region has the DNA TGTGCCACCAGCAGAGATAGGGCGGTACCTGGACAGTACTTC. Translating gives CATSRDRAVPGQYF.

V usage is TRBV24-1 and J usage is TRBJ2-5; D may be TRBD1 (6 bases). Germline lookup yields CDR1 KGHDR and CDR2 SFDVKD. The CDR3 has 15 residues. The V end lost 0 bases, the J end lost 0 bases, and 7 bases lay between the germline ends. The CDR3 DNA reads TGTGCCACCAGTGATTTGTCAGGGGACCAAGAGACCCAGTACTTC. Amino acid sequence: CATSDLSGDQETQYF.

This clonotype was counted ten times or more. The chain is built from TRBV20-1 and TRBJ2-7, with D maybe TRBD2 (5 bases). The CDR3 extends over 15 amino acids. Trimming cost V 6 bases and J 6 bases, with 24 bases left between them. The germline V gene has CDR1 DFQATT and CDR2 SNEGSKA (reference sequence). CDR3 in DNA: TGCAGTGCCGGAGGTGGATACGACACGAAAGGCGAGCAGTACTTC. Its translation is CSAGGGYDTKGEQYF.

The gene calls are TRBV6-1 and TRBJ2-2; D remains unclear. The CDR3 is made up of 12 amino acids. Germline CDR1 and CDR2: MNHNS and SASEGT. Trimming took 8 bases from V and 5 from J, leaving 9 bases between them. CDR3 nucleotide sequence: TGTGCCAGCCGCACGCGGACCGGGGAGCTGTTTTTT. This gives the protein CASRTRTGELFF.

The chain links TRBV9 to TRBJ2-7, with a possible D match to TRBD1 (5 bases). Trimming left V 4 bases short and J 3 bases short, with 14 bases between. CDR3 size: 14 residues. Germline lookup yields CDR1 SGDLS and CDR2 YYNGEE. The CDR3 reads CASSPRQWDYEQYF. CDR3 nucleotides: TGTGCCAGCAGCCCACGACAGTGGGACTACGAGCAGTACTTC. Full variable domain (missing parts from reference TRBV9 and TRBJ2-7): DSGVTQTPKHLITATGQRVTLRCSPRSGDLSVYWYQQSLDQGLQFLIQYYNGEERAKGNILERFSAQQFPDLHSELNLSSLELGDSALYFCASSPRQWDYEQYFGPGTRLTVT.

The sample holds many counts of this clonotype. The chain combines TRBV12-3 or TRBV12-4 with TRBJ1-1; no clear D. This CDR3 contains 12 residues. Between the trimmed V and J ends, which lost 6 bases and 0 bases, there was a span of 5 bases. This CDR3 reads CASSRLNTEAFF. CDR3 bases: TGTGCCAGCAGCCGTCTGAACACTGAAGCTTTCTTT.

The chain is built from TRBV7-8 and TRBJ1-5, with TRBD1 as a possible D gene (6 bases). Germline CDR1 SGHVS, CDR2 FQNEAQ. The CDR3 runs to 17 residues. V was cut by 5 bases and J by 0 bases, with 17 bases left in between. The CDR3 loop is CASSLRSGAYSNQPQHF. CDR3 sequence (DNA): TGTGCCAGCAGCCTTAGGTCGGGGGCGTATAGCAATCAGCCCCAGCATTTT. The entire variable domain, with the rest obtained from reference TRBV7-8 and TRBJ1-5, is as follows: GAGVSQSPRYKVAKRGQDVALRCDPISGHVSLFWYQQALGQGPEFLTYFQNEAQLDKSGLPSDRFFAERPEGSVSTLKIQRTQQEDSAVYLCASSLRSGAYSNQPQHFGDGTRLSIL.

The chain has TRBV15 and TRBJ1-1, with TRBD1 matching over 7 bases. CDR1 and CDR2 from the germline V gene are LNHNV and YYDKDF (reference sequence). Losses at the gene ends were 1 base for V and 5 bases for J; bases not matched to a gene: 7. This CDR3 has 15 residues. In DNA, the CDR3 is TGTGCCACCAGCAGAGGCAGGGGGAGTTGGACTGAAGCTTTCTTT. It translates to CATSRGRGSWTEAFF.

This clonotype has ten or more counts. The rearrangement links TRBV27 to TRBJ1-5; no clear D. V dropped 2 bases and J dropped 1 base, with 9 bases sitting between them. The CDR3 runs 15 residues. In germline, CDR1 is MNHEY, CDR2 SMNVEV (reference sequence). The CDR3 sequence is CASSLARTSNQPQHF. As DNA, the CDR3 is TGTGCCAGCAGTTTAGCCCGGACCAGCAATCAGCCCCAGCATTTT.

The rearrangement joins TRBV12-3 or TRBV12-4 to TRBJ1-1, with D possibly being TRBD1 (6 bases). V lost 5 bases and J 1 base, leaving 17 bases between the germline ends. The CDR3 has 16 residues. CDR3 loop: CASSPRLRGGNTEAFF. For the CDR3, the DNA is TGTGCCAGCAGTCCCCGACTCCGAGGGGGGAACACTGAAGCTTTCTTT.

This chain uses TRBV27 with TRBJ2-7; D is perhaps TRBD2 (6 bases). The CDR3 has 13 residues. V lost 2 bases to trimming and J lost 6 bases, with 11 bases between them. Germline V gene sequence: CDR1 MNHEY, CDR2 SMNVEV (reference sequence). Here the CDR3 reads CASSLGGSGEQYF. As DNA, the CDR3 is TGTGCCAGCAGTTTAGGGGGGTCGGGCGAGCAGTACTTC.

This clonotype occurred many times. The V gene is TRBV20-1, the J gene TRBJ1-2; 7 positions agree with TRBD1. The ends lost 6 bases at V and 1 base at J; junction bases unmatched: 8. Per germline, CDR1 DFQATT and CDR2 SNEGSKA (reference sequence). The CDR3 is 14 residues long. The CDR3 DNA reads TGCAGTGCGGAACAGGGGTTCAATAACTATGGCTACACCTTC. This encodes CSAEQGFNNYGYTF.